This T cell receptor beta chain came from a study of shared clonotypes between healthy human individuals. The naive CD8 fraction comprised CD45RO-negative cells positively selected for CCR7 and excluded terminally differentiated effector memory CD45RA+ cells. Study-level points and caveats: Among non-shared clonotypes, generation probabilities were lower than among those shared by all four donors. Generally, naive subsets (rather than memory subsets) showed larger estimated richness.

On this clone itself: Its matching antigen is unknown.

The study ran the assay at deep level. TCRdb's table, derived via immunoSEQ multiplex PCR, lists solely in-frame clones and lacks some. Among about 700,000 clones listed, 92% were seen once. Source material: naive CD8+ T cells sorted from blood. The receptor was isolated from a man aged 30-40 years in good health.

CDR3 sequence (DNA): TGTGCCAGCAGCCCAAAAAGTGGCACAGATACGCAGTATTTT. This gives the protein CASSPKSGTDTQYF. This chain links TRBV13 with TRBJ2-3; D remains ambiguous. This CDR3 has 14 amino acids. Trimming removed 5 bases from V and 1 base from J, with 10 bases in between. Germline values: CDR1 PRHDT, CDR2 FYEKMQ (reference sequence).